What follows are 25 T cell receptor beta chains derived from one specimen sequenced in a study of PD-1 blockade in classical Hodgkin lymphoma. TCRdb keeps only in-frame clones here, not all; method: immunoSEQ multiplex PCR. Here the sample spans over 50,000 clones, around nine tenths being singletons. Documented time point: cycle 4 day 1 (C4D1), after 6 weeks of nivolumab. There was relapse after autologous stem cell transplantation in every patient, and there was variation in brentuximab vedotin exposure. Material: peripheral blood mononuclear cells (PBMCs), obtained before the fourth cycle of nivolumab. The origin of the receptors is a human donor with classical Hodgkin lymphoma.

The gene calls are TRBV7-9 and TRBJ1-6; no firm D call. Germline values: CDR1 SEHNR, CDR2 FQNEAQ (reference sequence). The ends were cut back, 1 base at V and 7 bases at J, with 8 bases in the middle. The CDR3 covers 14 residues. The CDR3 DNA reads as TGTGCCAGCAGCTTAGAGAACACGAATTCACCCCTCCACTTT. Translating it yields CASSLENTNSPLHF.

In DNA form, the CDR3 reads TGTGCCAGCAGTGGTGTGGGGGTGAACACCGGGGAGCTGTTTTTT. Protein product: CASSGVGVNTGELFF. V and J are TRBV7-9 and TRBJ2-2; perhaps D is TRBD1 or TRBD2 (5 bases each). The germline gives CDR1 SEHNR, CDR2 FQNEAQ (reference sequence). CDR3 size: 15 residues. Trimming took 6 bases from V and 1 from J, leaving 12 bases between them. Variable domain in full (rest from reference TRBV7-9 and TRBJ2-2): DTGVSQNPRHKITKRGQNVTFRCDPISEHNRLYWYRQTLGQGPEFLTYFQNEAQLEKSRLLSDRFSAERPKGSFSTLEIQRTEQGDSAMYLCASSGVGVNTGELFFGEGSRLTVL.

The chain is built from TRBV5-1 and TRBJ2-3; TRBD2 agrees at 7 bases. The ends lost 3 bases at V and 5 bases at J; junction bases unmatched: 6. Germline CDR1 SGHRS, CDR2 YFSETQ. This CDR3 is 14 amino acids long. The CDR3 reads CASSSPSGGDTQYF. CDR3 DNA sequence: TGCGCCAGCAGCTCTCCTAGCGGAGGAGATACGCAGTATTTT.

The CDR3 region is CASSLMTSGGFYEQYF. CDR3 nucleotide sequence: TGTGCCAGCAGTTTGATGACTAGCGGGGGTTTTTACGAGCAGTACTTC. V is TRBV27 and J is TRBJ2-7, with 12 bases fitting TRBD2. There are 16 residues in the CDR3. Germline-derived CDR1 and CDR2 are MNHEY and SMNVEV (reference sequence). The J segment lost 4 bases and the V segment lost 3 bases, leaving 7 bases of the junction unmatched.

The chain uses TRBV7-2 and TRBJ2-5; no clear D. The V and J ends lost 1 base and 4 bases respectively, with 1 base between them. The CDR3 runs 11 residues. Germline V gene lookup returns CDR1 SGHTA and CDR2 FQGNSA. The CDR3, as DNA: TGTGCCAGCAGCTTAGTAGAGACCCAGTACTTC. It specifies CASSLVETQYF.

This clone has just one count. In nucleotides, the CDR3 is TGTGCCAGCAGCCTAGACAGGGATCAAGAGACCCAGTACTTC. Amino acids: CASSLDRDQETQYF. The chain couples TRBV7-9 to TRBJ2-5; 7 bases are a match to TRBD1. V was clipped by 5 bases and J by 2 bases; unmatched bases: 5. The CDR3 runs 14 residues. Per germline, CDR1 SEHNR and CDR2 FQNEAQ (reference sequence).

The CDR3 spells CASSLGTGAYEQYF. Written as DNA, the CDR3 is TGTGCCAGCAGCTTAGGGACAGGGGCCTACGAGCAGTACTTC. The chain has TRBV7-9 and TRBJ2-7, with 9 nucleotides matching TRBD1. V dropped 1 base and J dropped 2; count of bases not matched to a gene: 0. The CDR3 covers 14 residues. In germline, CDR1 is SEHNR, CDR2 FQNEAQ (reference sequence).

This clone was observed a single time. The CDR3 DNA is TGTGCCAGCAGTCAGGACGGGACCACGGGGACACCCCTCCACTTT. This codes for CASSQDGTTGTPLHF. The chain uses TRBV7-3 and TRBJ1-6, with a weak D call TRBD1 (5 bases). The ends were cut back, 6 bases at V and 11 bases at J, with 20 bases in the middle. Germline assignment: CDR1 SGHTA and CDR2 FQGTGA. The CDR3 extends over 15 amino acids.

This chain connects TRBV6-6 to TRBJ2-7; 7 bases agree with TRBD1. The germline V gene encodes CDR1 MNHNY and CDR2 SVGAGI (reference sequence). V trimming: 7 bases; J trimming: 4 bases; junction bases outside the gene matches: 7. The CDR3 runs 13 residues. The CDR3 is CASMEQGLYEQYF. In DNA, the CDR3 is TGTGCCAGCATGGAACAGGGGTTGTACGAGCAGTACTTC.

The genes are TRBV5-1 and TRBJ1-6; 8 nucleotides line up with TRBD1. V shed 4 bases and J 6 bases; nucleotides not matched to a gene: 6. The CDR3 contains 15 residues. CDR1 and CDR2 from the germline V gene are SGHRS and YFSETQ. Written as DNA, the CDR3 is TGCGCCAGCAGCCTGACAGGGGAGAGTAATTCACCCCTCCACTTT. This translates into CASSLTGESNSPLHF.

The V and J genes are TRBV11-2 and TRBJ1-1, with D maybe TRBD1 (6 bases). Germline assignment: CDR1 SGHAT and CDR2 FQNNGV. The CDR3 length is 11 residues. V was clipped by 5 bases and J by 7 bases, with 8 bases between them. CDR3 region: CASSQGHEAFF. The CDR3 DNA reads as TGTGCCAGCAGCCAGGGGCATGAAGCTTTCTTT.

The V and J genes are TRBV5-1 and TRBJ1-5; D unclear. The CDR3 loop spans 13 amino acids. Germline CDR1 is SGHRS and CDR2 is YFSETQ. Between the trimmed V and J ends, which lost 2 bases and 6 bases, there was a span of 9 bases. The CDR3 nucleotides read TGCGCCAGCAGCTTATCCGGTAGTCAGCCCCAGCATTTT. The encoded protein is CASSLSGSQPQHF.

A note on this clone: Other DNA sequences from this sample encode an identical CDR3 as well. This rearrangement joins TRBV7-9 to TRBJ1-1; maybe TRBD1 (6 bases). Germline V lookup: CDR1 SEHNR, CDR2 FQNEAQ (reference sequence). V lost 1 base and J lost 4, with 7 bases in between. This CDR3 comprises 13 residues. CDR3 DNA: TGTGCCAGCAGCTTAGAGGGGGGCACTGAAGCTTTCTTT. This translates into CASSLEGGTEAFF. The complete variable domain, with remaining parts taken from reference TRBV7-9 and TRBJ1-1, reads DTGVSQNPRHKITKRGQNVTFRCDPISEHNRLYWYRQTLGQGPEFLTYFQNEAQLEKSRLLSDRFSAERPKGSFSTLEIQRTEQGDSAMYLCASSLEGGTEAFFGQGTRLTVV.

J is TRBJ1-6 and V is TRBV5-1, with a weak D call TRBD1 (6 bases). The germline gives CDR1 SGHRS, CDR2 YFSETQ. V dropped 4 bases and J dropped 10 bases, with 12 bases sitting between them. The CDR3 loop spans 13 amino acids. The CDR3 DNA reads TGCGCCAGCAGCCCGGACAGCGTATCACCCCTCCACTTT. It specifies CASSPDSVSPLHF.

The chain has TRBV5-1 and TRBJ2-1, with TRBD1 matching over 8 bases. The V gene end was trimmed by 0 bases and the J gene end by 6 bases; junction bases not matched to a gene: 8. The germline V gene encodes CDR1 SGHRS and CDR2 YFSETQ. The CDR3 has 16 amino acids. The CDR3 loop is CASSLGDRGRGNEQFF. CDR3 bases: TGCGCCAGCAGCTTGGGTGACAGGGGACGAGGCAATGAGCAGTTCTTC.

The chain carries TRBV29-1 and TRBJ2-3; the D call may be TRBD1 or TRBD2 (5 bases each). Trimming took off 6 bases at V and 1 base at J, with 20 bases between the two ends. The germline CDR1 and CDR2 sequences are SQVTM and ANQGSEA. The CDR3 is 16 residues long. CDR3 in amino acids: CSVVPQAAGGTDTQYF. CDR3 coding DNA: TGCAGCGTCGTGCCACAGGCGGCCGGGGGCACAGATACGCAGTATTTT.

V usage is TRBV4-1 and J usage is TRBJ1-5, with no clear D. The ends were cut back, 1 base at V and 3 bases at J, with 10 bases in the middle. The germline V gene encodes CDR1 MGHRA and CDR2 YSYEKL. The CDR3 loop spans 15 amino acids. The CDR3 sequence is CASSQVGGINQPQHF. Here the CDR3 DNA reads TGCGCCAGCAGCCAAGTAGGAGGAATCAATCAGCCCCAGCATTTT.

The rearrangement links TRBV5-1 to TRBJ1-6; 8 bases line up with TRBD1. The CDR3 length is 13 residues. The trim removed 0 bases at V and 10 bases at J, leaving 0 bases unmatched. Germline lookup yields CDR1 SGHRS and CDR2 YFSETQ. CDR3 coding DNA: TGCGCCAGCAGCTTGGGACAGGGGTCACCCCTCCACTTT. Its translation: CASSLGQGSPLHF.

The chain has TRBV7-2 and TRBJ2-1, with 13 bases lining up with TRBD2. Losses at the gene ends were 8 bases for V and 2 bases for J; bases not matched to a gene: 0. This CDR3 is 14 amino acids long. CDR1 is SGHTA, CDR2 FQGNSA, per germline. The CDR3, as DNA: TGTGCCAGCGGGACTAGCGGGACCTACAATGAGCAGTTCTTC. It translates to CASGTSGTYNEQFF.

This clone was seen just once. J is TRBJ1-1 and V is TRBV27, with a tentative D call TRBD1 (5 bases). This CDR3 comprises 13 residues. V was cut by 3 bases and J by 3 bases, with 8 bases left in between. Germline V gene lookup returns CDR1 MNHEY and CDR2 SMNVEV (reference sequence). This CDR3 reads CASSFRVYTEAFF. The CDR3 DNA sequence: TGTGCCAGCAGTTTCAGGGTTTACACTGAAGCTTTCTTT.

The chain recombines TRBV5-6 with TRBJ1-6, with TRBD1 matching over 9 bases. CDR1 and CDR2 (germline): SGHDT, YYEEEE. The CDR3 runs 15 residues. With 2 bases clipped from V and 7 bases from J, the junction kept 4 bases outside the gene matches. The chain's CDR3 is CASSLPGQGNSPLHF. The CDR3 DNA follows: TGTGCCAGCAGCTTACCGGGACAGGGAAATTCACCCCTCCACTTT. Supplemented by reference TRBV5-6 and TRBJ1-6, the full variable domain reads DAGVTQSPTHLIKTRGQQVTLRCSPKSGHDTVSWYQQALGQGPQFIFQYYEEEERQRGNFPDRFSGHQFPNYSSELNVNALLLGDSALYLCASSLPGQGNSPLHFGNGTRLTVT.

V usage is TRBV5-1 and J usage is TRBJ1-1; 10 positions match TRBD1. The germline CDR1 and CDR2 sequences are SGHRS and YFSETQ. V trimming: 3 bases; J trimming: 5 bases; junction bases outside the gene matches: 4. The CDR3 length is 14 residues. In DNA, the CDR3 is TGCGCCAGCAGCTCGGACAGGGGGGGTACTGAAGCTTTCTTT. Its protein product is CASSSDRGGTEAFF. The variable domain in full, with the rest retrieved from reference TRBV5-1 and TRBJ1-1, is KAGVTQTPRYLIKTRGQQVTLSCSPISGHRSVSWYQQTPGQGLQFLFEYFSETQRNKGNFPGRFSGRQFSNSRSEMNVSTLELGDSALYLCASSSDRGGTEAFFGQGTRLTVV.

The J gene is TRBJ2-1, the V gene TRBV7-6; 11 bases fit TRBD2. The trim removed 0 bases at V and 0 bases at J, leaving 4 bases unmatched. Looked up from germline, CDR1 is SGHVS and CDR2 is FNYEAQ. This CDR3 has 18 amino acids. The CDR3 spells CASSLASGGAVSYNEQFF. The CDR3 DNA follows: TGTGCCAGCAGCTTAGCTAGCGGGGGGGCCGTCTCCTACAATGAGCAGTTCTTC. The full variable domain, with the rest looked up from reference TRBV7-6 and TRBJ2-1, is GAGVSQSPRYKVTKRGQDVALRCDPISGHVSLYWYRQALGQGPEFLTYFNYEAQQDKSGLPNDRFSAERPEGSISTLTIQRTEQRDSAMYRCASSLASGGAVSYNEQFFGPGTRLTVL.

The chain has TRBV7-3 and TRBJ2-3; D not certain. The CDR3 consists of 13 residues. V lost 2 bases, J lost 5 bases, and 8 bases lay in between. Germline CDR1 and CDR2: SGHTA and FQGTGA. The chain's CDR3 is CASSLLSRDTQYF. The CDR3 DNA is TGTGCCAGCAGCTTACTTTCGAGAGATACGCAGTATTTT.

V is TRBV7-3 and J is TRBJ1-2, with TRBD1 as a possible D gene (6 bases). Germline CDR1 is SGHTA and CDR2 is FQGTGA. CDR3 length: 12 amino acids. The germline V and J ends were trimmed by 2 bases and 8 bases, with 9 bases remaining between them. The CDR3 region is CASSLQGSGYTF. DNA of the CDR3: TGTGCCAGCAGCTTACAGGGGAGCGGCTACACCTTC.